The sequence of this T cell receptor (beta chain) was determined in a study of blood T cell repertoires in COVID-19. The assay was immunoSEQ multiplex PCR, and TCRdb's table has in-frame clones only and misses some. The table records 60,000 to 90,000 clones, roughly 85% of them present only once. The CDR3 is 16 amino acids. Trimming removed 2 bases from V and 0 bases from J, with 13 bases in between. Germline-derived CDR1 and CDR2 are GTSNPN and SVGIG (reference sequence). The TCR originated in a man in his sixties with COVID-19, enrolled during active disease. The material sequenced was peripheral blood. The chain has TRBV30 and TRBJ1-4; a possible D gene is TRBD1 (5 bases). DNA for the CDR3: TGTGCCTGGAGTCTTCAGGGATATACAACTAATGAAAAACTGTTTTTT. Translated: CAWSLQGYTTNEKLFF.